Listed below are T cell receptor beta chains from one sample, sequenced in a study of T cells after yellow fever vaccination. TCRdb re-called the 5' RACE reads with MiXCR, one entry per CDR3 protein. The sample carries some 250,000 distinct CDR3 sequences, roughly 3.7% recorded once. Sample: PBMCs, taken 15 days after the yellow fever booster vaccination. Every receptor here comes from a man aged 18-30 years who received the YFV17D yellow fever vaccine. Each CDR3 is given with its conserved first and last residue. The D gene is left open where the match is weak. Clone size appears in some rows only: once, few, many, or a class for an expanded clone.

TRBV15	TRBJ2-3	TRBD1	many	CATSEGGAGDTQYF	TGTGCCACCAGTGAAGGGGGCGCGGGAGATACGCAGTATTTT
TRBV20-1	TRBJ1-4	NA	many	CSASIHRVLATNEKLFF	TGCAGTGCTAGTATTCACAGGGTCCTTGCAACTAATGAAAAACTGTTTTTT
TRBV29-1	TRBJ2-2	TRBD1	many	CSVAGQVNTGELFF	TGCAGCGTTGCGGGACAGGTCAACACCGGGGAGCTGTTTTTT
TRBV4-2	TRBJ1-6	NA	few	CASSPSLGSYNSPLHF	TGTGCCAGCAGCCCGTCGTTGGGGTCCTATAATTCACCCCTCCACTTT
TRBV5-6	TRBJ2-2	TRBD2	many	CASSLFVGTIWNTGELFF	TGTGCCAGCAGCTTGTTCGTGGGGACTATATGGAACACCGGGGAGCTGTTTTTT
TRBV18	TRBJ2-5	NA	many	CASSPRQETQYF	TGTGCCAGCTCACCACGGCAAGAGACCCAGTACTTC
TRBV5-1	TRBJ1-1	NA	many	CASSFDRNTEAFF	TGCGCCAGCAGTTTCGACAGGAACACTGAAGCTTTCTTT
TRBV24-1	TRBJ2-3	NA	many	CATGPPGDTQYF	TGTGCCACCGGACCCCCCGGAGATACGCAGTATTTT
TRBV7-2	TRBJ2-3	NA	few	CASSLNWGSSSEGAQYF	TGTGCCAGCAGCTTAAACTGGGGAAGTAGCAGTGAGGGCGCGCAGTATTTT
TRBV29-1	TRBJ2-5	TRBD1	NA	CSARQRGPQETQYF	TGCAGCGCCCGTCAGAGGGGGCCGCAAGAGACCCAGTACTTC
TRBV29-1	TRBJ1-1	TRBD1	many	CSPDRGGGAFF	TGCAGCCCAGACAGGGGTGGGGGAGCTTTCTTT
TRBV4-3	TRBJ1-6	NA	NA	CASSQGQAGRSPLHF	TGCGCCAGCAGCCAAGGTCAGGCAGGGCGTTCACCCCTCCACTTT
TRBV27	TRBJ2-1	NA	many	CASTGGYNEQFF	TGTGCCAGCACCGGGGGATACAATGAGCAGTTCTTC
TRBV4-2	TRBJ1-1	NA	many	CASSPGLIQKNTEAFF	TGTGCCAGCAGCCCGGGACTCATACAGAAAAACACTGAAGCTTTCTTT
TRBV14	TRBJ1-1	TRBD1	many	CASSHLQGARTEAFF	TGTGCCAGCAGCCATCTCCAGGGGGCGCGGACTGAAGCTTTCTTT
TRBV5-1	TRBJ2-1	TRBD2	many	CASSFASGTSGGAGNEQFF	TGCGCCAGCAGCTTTGCCTCCGGGACTAGCGGGGGGGCCGGGAATGAGCAGTTCTTC
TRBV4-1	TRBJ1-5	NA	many	CASSKLQGDQPQHF	TGCGCCAGCAGTAAGTTACAGGGAGATCAGCCCCAGCATTTT
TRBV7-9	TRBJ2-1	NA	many	CASSLGSNEQFF	TGTGCCAGCAGCTTAGGGTCTAATGAGCAGTTCTTC
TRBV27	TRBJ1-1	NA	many	CASSLKAGARGRTEAFF	TGTGCCAGCAGTTTAAAGGCAGGGGCGCGGGGGCGTACTGAAGCTTTCTTT
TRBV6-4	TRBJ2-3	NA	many	CATNGGRGTVTSTDTQYF	TGTGCCACCAACGGGGGACGGGGGACCGTAACTAGCACAGATACGCAGTATTTT
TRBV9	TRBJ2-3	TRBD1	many	CASSLTGVSTDTQYF	TGTGCCAGCAGCCTTACAGGGGTTAGCACAGATACGCAGTATTTT
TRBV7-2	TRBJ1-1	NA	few	CASSFDSSNTEAFF	TGTGCCAGCAGCTTCGACAGCTCTAACACTGAAGCTTTCTTT
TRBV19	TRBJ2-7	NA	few	CASRLGGRQYF	TGTGCCAGTAGGCTCGGAGGGCGGCAGTACTTC
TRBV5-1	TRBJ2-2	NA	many	CASRREQRYTGELFF	TGCGCCAGCAGGAGGGAACAGAGATACACCGGGGAGCTGTTTTTT
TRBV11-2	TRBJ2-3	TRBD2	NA	CASSLVRGGIDTQYF	TGTGCCAGCAGCTTAGTTCGGGGGGGTATAGATACGCAGTATTTT
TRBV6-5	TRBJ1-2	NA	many	CASSRTEVALTGYTF	TGTGCCAGCAGCCGGACGGAGGTAGCGTTGACTGGCTACACCTTC
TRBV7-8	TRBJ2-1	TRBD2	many	CASRQRIAGSSYNEQFF	TGTGCCAGCAGGCAGCGGATAGCGGGGAGCTCCTACAATGAGCAGTTCTTC
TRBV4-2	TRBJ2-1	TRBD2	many	CASSPDRGGREQFF	TGTGCCAGCAGCCCGGACCGGGGGGGCCGTGAGCAGTTCTTC
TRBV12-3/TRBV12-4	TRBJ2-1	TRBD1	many	CASSGQVSSYNEQFF	TGTGCCAGCAGCGGACAGGTTAGCTCCTACAATGAGCAGTTCTTC
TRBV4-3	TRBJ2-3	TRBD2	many	CASSQDLAGGPDTQYF	TGCGCCAGCAGCCAAGATCTAGCGGGGGGGCCAGATACGCAGTATTTT
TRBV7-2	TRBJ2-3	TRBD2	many	CASSSSGSSTDTQYF	TGTGCCAGCAGCTCTAGCGGGTCTAGCACAGATACGCAGTATTTT
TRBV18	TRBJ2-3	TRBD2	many	CASSPLGTSGGTQYF	TGTGCCAGCTCACCTCTAGGGACTAGCGGGGGAACGCAGTATTTT
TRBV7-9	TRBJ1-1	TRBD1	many	CASSSKGALSTEAFF	TGTGCCAGCAGCAGCAAGGGGGCCCTGAGCACTGAAGCTTTCTTT